Shown below are 6 T cell receptor beta chains from a single sample sequenced in a study of B cell selection in AIRE deficiency. Generated by immunoSEQ multiplex PCR, the TCRdb table keeps only in-frame clones and is missing some. The sample holds over 20,000 clones, less than 98% seen once. The sorted conventional CD4 T cells were gated as CD4+CD127+. Sequencing input: conventional CD4+ T cells sorted from PBMCs. Receptor source: a human donor with AIRE deficiency.

The chain recombines TRBV11-3 with TRBJ2-3, with TRBD1 identical over 8 bases. The CDR3 has 13 residues. V was clipped by 5 bases and J by 4 bases; unmatched bases: 2. CDR1 and CDR2 (germline): SGHNT, YENEEA. CDR3: CASSRTGPDTQYF. The CDR3 DNA reads TGTGCCAGCAGCCGGACAGGGCCAGATACGCAGTATTTT.

The V gene is TRBV5-6, the J gene TRBJ1-1; 9 positions match TRBD1. CDR1 is SGHDT, CDR2 YYEEEE, per germline. This CDR3 has 12 amino acids. Trimming at V came to 4 bases and at J to 10 bases, leaving 5 bases not matched to a gene. The CDR3: CASSPTGGRAFF. CDR3 nucleotide sequence: TGTGCCAGCAGCCCGACAGGGGGTAGAGCTTTCTTT.

This chain connects TRBV4-1 to TRBJ1-5; TRBD1 matches 8 bases. Trimming at V came to 3 bases and at J to 2 bases, leaving 0 bases not matched to a gene. The CDR3 totals 14 residues. CDR1 MGHRA and CDR2 YSYEKL come from the germline V gene. The CDR3 DNA is TGCGCCAGCAGCCAGGACAGGGGCAATCAGCCCCAGCATTTT. Translated, it gives CASSQDRGNQPQHF.

The chain is built from TRBV18 and TRBJ2-3; D remains unclear. With 1 base removed from V and 1 base from J, the gap between germline ends came to 0 bases. CDR3 size: 12 residues. Germline CDR1 KGHSH, CDR2 LQKENI. The CDR3 spells CASSPRTDTQYF. The CDR3 bases are TGTGCCAGCTCACCACGCACAGATACGCAGTATTTT. The whole variable domain, filled in from reference TRBV18 and TRBJ2-3, reads NAGVMQNPRHLVRRRGQEARLRCSPMKGHSHVYWYRQLPEEGLKFMVYLQKENIIDESGMPKERFSAEFPKEGPSILRIQQVVRGDSAAYFCASSPRTDTQYFGPGTRLTVL.

The chain recombines TRBV7-2 with TRBJ2-5; D is possibly TRBD2 (6 bases). This CDR3 comprises 14 residues. Germline V lookup: CDR1 SGHTA, CDR2 FQGNSA. V lost 3 bases, J lost 3 bases, and 11 bases lay in between. CDR3 DNA: TGTGCCAGCAGCTTGAGCTCGGGGGAAGAGACCCAGTACTTC. Translated: CASSLSSGEETQYF.

The chain carries TRBV7-3 and TRBJ2-5; D not certain. Germline-derived CDR1 and CDR2 are SGHTA and FQGTGA. Trimming removed 1 base at V and 3 bases at J, with 12 bases between. The CDR3 has 15 amino acids. In DNA form, the CDR3 reads TGTGCCAGCAGCTTAAGGGGAAGGGAAGAAGAGACCCAGTACTTC. As protein: CASSLRGREEETQYF. Using reference TRBV7-3 and TRBJ2-5 for the parts outside the CDR3, the full variable domain is GAGVSQTPSNKVTEKGKYVELRCDPISGHTALYWYRQSLGQGPEFLIYFQGTGAADDSGLPNDRFFAVRPEGSVSTLKIQRTERGDSAVYLCASSLRGREEETQYFGPGTRLLVL.